Sequencing of this TCR beta chain was carried out in a study of early T cells in non-severe SARS-CoV-2 infection. Study details: Unsorted whole-blood RNA was sequenced in bulk, leaving chains unpaired.

Unique molecular identifiers (one per individual cDNA molecule) were attached. TCRdb itself ran the 5' RACE reads through MiXCR, one entry per CDR3 protein. Of about 79,000 distinct CDR3 sequences in the sample, approximately 13% were seen once. General study findings and limits: Matching results from VDJdb favored anti-spike CD8 responses, leaving private and CD4 specificities undetected.

The CDR3 is made up of 13 amino acids. Trimming cost V 6 bases and J 8 bases; bases outside gene matches: 9. Looked up from germline, CDR1 is DFQATT and CDR2 is SNEGSKA (reference sequence). This clonotype occurred many times. Antigen: not known. Sequenced material: whole blood. The chain has TRBV20-1 and TRBJ1-4; 7 bases are shared with TRBD1. This sequence was found in an adult who was a healthcare worker with PCR-confirmed SARS-CoV-2 infection or an uninfected control (not recorded which). Written as DNA, the CDR3 is TGCAGTGCGAGCGGGACAGTTGGCGAAAAACTGTTTTTT. This gives the protein CSASGTVGEKLFF.